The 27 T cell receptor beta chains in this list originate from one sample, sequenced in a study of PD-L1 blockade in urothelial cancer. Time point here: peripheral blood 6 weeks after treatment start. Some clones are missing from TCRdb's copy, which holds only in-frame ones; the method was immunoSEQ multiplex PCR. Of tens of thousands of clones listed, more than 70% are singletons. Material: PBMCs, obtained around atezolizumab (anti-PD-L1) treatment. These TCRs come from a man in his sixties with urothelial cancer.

CDR3 sequence (DNA): TGTGCCAGCAGACAGGAAATTCAAGAGACCCAGTACTTC. It codes for CASRQEIQETQYF. V is TRBV2 and J is TRBJ2-5; tentative D call: TRBD1 (5 bases). Germline assignment: CDR1 SNHLY and CDR2 FYNNEI. V was trimmed by 6 bases and J by 2 bases, leaving 10 bases between them. CDR3 length equals 13 residues.

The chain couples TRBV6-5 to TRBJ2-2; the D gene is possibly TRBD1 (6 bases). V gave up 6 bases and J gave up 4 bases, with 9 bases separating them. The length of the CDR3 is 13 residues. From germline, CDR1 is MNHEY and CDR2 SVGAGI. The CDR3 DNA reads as TGTGCCAGCAGACTGACAGGCACCGGGGAGCTGTTTTTT. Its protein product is CASRLTGTGELFF.

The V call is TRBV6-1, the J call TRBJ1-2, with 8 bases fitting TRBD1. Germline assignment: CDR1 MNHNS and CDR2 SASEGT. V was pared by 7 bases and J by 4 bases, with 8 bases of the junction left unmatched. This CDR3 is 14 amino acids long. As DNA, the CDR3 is TGTGCCAGCACTCGCGGACAGGGCCTCTATGGCTACACCTTC. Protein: CASTRGQGLYGYTF.

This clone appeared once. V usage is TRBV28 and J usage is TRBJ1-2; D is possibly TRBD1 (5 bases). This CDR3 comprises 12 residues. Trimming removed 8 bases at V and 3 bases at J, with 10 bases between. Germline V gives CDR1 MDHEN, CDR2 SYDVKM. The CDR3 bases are TGTGCCAGCCGGGACTACTACTATGGCTACACCTTC. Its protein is CASRDYYYGYTF.

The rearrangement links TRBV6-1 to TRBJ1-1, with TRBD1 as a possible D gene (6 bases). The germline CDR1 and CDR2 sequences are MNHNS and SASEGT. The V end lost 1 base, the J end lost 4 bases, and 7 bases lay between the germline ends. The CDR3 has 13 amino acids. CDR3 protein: CASSEDRATEAFF. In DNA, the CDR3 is TGTGCCAGCAGTGAAGACAGGGCCACTGAAGCTTTCTTT.

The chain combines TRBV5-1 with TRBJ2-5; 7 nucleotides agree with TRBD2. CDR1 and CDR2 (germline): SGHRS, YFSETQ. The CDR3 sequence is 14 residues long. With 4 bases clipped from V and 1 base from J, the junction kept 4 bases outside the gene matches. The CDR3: CASSPGTTQETQYF. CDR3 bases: TGCGCCAGCAGCCCCGGGACTACCCAAGAGACCCAGTACTTC.

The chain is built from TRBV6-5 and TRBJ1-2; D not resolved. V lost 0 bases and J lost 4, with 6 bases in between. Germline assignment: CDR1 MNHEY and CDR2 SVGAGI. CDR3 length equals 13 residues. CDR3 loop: CASSYSTGYGYTF. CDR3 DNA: TGTGCCAGCAGTTACTCTACGGGCTATGGCTACACCTTC.

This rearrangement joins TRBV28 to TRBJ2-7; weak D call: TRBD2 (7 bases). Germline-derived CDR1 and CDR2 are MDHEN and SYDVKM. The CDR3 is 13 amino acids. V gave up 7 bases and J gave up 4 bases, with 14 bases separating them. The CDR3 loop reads CASTLGGGYEQYF. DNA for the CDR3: TGTGCCAGCACCTTAGGGGGGGGGTACGAGCAGTACTTC.

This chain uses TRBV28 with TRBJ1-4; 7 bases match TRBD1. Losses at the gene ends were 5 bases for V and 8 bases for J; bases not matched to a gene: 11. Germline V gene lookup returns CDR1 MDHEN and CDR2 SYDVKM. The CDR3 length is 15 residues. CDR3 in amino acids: CASSTRTRGEEKLFF. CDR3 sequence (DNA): TGTGCCAGCAGTACACGGACCAGGGGGGAGGAAAAACTGTTTTTT.

This CDR3 is CASSETVTYNEQFF. Written as DNA, the CDR3 is TGTGCCAGCAGCGAGACAGTAACCTACAATGAGCAGTTCTTC. This chain uses TRBV5-5 with TRBJ2-1; a weak D match, TRBD1 (5 bases). The CDR3 covers 14 residues. Between the trimmed V and J ends, which lost 4 bases and 2 bases, there was a span of 10 bases. Looked up from germline, CDR1 is SGHKS and CDR2 is YYEKEE (reference sequence).

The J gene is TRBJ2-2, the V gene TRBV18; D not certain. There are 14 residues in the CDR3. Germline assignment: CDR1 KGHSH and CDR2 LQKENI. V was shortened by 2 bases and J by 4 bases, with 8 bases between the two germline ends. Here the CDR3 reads CASSPVPGTGELFF. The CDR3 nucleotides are TGTGCCAGCTCACCAGTTCCAGGCACCGGGGAGCTGTTTTTT.

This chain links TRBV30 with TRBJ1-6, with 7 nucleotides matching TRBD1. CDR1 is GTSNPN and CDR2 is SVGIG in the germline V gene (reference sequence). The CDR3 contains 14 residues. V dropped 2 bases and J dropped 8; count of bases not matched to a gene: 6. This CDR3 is CAWSRGGMDSPLHF. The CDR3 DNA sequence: TGTGCCTGGAGTCGAGGGGGCATGGATTCACCCCTCCACTTT.

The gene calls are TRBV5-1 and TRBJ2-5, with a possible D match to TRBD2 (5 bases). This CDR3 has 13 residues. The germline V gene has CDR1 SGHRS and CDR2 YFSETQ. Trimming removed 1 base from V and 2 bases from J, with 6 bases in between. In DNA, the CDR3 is TGCGCCAGCAGCTTGCGGGGTCAAGAGACCCAGTACTTC. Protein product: CASSLRGQETQYF. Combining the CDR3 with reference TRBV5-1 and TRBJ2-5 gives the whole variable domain KAGVTQTPRYLIKTRGQQVTLSCSPISGHRSVSWYQQTPGQGLQFLFEYFSETQRNKGNFPGRFSGRQFSNSRSEMNVSTLELGDSALYLCASSLRGQETQYFGPGTRLLVL.

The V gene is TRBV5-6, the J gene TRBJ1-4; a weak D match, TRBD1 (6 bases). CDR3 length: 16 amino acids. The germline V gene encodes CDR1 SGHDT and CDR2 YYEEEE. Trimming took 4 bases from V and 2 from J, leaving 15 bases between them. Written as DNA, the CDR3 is TGTGCCAGCAGCCACACAGGGTTGGTGACTAATGAAAAACTGTTTTTT. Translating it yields CASSHTGLVTNEKLFF. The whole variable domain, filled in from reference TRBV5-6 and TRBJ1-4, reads DAGVTQSPTHLIKTRGQQVTLRCSPKSGHDTVSWYQQALGQGPQFIFQYYEEEERQRGNFPDRFSGHQFPNYSSELNVNALLLGDSALYLCASSHTGLVTNEKLFFGSGTQLSVL.

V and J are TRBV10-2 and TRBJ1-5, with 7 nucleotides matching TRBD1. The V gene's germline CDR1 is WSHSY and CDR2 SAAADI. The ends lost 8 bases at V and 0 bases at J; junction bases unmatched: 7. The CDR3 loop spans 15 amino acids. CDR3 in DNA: TGCGCCAGCTCCCCTGGACAGGCTAGCAATCAGCCCCAGCATTTT. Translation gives CASSPGQASNQPQHF.

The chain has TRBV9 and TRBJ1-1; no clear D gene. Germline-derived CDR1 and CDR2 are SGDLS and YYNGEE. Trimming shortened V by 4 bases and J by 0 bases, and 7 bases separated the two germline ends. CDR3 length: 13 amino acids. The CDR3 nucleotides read TGTGCCAGCAGCCCCTCTGTGAACACTGAAGCTTTCTTT. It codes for CASSPSVNTEAFF.

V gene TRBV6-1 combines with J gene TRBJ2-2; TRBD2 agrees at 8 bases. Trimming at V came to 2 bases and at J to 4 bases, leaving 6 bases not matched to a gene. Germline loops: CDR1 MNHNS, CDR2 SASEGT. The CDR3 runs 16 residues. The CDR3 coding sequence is TGTGCCAGCAGTGAACGGGGCGGGGGGTCCACCGGGGAGCTGTTTTTT. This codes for CASSERGGGSTGELFF.

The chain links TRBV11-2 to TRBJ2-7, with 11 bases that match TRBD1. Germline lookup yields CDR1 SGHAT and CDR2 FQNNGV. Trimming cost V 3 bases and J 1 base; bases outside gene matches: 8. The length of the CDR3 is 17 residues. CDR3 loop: CASSFELGQGDSYEQYF. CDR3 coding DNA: TGTGCCAGCAGCTTTGAACTGGGACAGGGGGATTCCTACGAGCAGTACTTC.

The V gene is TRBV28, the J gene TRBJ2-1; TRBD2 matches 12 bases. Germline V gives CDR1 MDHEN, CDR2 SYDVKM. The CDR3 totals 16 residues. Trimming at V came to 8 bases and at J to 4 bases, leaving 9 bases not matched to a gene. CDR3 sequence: CASGILAGGRYNEQFF. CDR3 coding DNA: TGTGCCAGCGGGATACTAGCGGGAGGTCGGTACAATGAGCAGTTCTTC.

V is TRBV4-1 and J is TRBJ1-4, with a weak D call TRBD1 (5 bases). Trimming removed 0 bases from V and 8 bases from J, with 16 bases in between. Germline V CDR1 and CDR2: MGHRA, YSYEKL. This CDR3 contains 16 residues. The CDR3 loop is CASSQELGQGDEKLFF. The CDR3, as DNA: TGCGCCAGCAGCCAAGAATTAGGGCAGGGTGACGAAAAACTGTTTTTT.

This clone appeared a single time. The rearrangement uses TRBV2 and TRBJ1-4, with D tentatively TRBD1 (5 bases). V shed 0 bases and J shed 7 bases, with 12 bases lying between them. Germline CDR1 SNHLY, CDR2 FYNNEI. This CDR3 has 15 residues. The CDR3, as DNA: TGTGCCAGCAGTGAAGCGGGAGGGGCGATTGAAAAACTGTTTTTT. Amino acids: CASSEAGGAIEKLFF.

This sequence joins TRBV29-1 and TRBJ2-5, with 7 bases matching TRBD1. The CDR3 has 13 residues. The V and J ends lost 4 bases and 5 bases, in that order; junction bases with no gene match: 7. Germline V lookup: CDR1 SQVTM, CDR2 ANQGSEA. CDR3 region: CSVASTGFETQYF. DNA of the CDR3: TGCAGCGTTGCCTCGACAGGGTTTGAGACCCAGTACTTC.

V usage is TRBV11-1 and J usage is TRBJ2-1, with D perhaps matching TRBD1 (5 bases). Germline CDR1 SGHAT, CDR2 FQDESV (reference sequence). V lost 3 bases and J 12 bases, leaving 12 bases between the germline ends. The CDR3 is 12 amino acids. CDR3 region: CASSLTEGRQFF. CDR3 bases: TGTGCCAGCAGCTTGACAGAAGGGCGGCAGTTCTTC.

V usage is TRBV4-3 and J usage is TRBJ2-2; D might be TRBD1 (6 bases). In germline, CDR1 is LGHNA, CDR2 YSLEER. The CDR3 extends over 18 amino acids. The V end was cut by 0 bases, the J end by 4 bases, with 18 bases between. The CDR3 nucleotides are TGCGCCAGCAGCCAAGATACACCCAGACAGGTGGGCACCGGGGAGCTGTTTTTT. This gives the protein CASSQDTPRQVGTGELFF.

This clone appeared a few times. The CDR3 protein is CASSRTSGYYNEQFF. The CDR3 bases are TGCGCCAGCAGCCGGACTAGCGGGTACTACAATGAGCAGTTCTTC. The rearrangement joins TRBV5-1 to TRBJ2-1; TRBD2 aligns across 11 bases. After removal of 4 bases from V and 3 bases from J, the junction contained 3 bases not matched to a gene. The CDR3 runs to 15 residues. The germline CDR1 and CDR2 sequences are SGHRS and YFSETQ.

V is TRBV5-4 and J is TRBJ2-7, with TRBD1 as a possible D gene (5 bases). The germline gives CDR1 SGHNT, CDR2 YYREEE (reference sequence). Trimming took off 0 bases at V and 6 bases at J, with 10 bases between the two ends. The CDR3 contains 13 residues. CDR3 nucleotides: TGTGCCAGCAGCTTGGGGGGCACCTCCGAGCAGTACTTC. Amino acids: CASSLGGTSEQYF.

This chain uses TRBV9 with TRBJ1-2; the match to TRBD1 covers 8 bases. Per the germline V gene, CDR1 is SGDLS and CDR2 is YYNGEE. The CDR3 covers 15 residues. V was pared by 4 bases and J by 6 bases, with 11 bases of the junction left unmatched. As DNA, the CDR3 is TGTGCCAGCAGCCTGGAGGGCAGGGGGCTGGATGGCTACACCTTC. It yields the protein CASSLEGRGLDGYTF.